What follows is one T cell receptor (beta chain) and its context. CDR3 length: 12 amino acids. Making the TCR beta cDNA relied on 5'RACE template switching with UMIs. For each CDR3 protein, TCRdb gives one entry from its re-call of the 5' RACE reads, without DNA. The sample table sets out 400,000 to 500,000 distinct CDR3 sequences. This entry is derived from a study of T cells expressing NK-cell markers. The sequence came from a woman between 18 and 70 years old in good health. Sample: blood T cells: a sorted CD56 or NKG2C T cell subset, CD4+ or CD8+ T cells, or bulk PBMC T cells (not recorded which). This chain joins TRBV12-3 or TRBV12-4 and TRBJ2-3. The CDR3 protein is CASSASSDTQYF.